One sample yielded the 23 T cell receptor beta chains listed below, sequenced in a study of blood T cell repertoires in COVID-19. Method: immunoSEQ multiplex PCR; TCRdb's copy keeps in-frame clones and lacks some. The profile covers about 64,000 clones, with roughly 88% appearing a single time and under 4% taken by the ten largest. The sample comprised peripheral blood. The receptors here all came from a man in his 70s with acute or convalescent COVID-19.

J is TRBJ1-6 and V is TRBV3-1 (or the pseudogene TRBV3-2), with TRBD1 matching over 7 bases. The CDR3 has 14 residues. CDR1 and CDR2 (germline): LGHDT, YNNKEL (reference sequence). V lost 3 bases, J lost 7 bases, and 3 bases stayed unmatched. The CDR3 region is CASSQGGQNSPLHF. The DNA of the CDR3 is TGTGCCAGCAGCCAGGGGGGACAGAATTCACCCCTCCACTTT.

This sequence joins TRBV10-2 and TRBJ1-1, with D possibly being TRBD1 (5 bases). The CDR3 has 14 residues. The V and J ends lost 4 bases and 3 bases respectively, with 12 bases between them. Germline V gene sequence: CDR1 WSHSY, CDR2 SAAADI. For the CDR3, the DNA is TGCGCCAGCAGTGGTGGGGGGGTTTACACTGAAGCTTTCTTT. The encoded protein is CASSGGGVYTEAFF.

V and J are TRBV28 and TRBJ2-6; the D gene is possibly TRBD2 (6 bases). V was shortened by 7 bases and J by 0 bases, with 13 bases between the two germline ends. Germline V gives CDR1 MDHEN, CDR2 SYDVKM. The CDR3 is 16 residues long. The CDR3 here is CASNTGSSSGANVLTF. In nucleotides, the CDR3 is TGTGCCAGCAACACCGGGAGTAGCTCTGGGGCCAACGTCCTGACTTTC.

The chain couples TRBV2 to TRBJ2-2; TRBD1 agrees at 7 bases. The CDR3 loop spans 14 amino acids. Trimming at V came to 4 bases and at J to 10 bases, leaving 9 bases not matched to a gene. Germline values: CDR1 SNHLY, CDR2 FYNNEI. CDR3 protein: CASSGVRGRAELFF. The CDR3 DNA follows: TGTGCCAGCAGTGGGGTTAGGGGGCGGGCGGAGCTGTTTTTT.

The chain links TRBV5-5 to TRBJ1-2, with no clear D. Per the germline V gene, CDR1 is SGHKS and CDR2 is YYEKEE (reference sequence). This CDR3 comprises 13 residues. The V and J ends lost 6 bases and 0 bases respectively, with 9 bases between them. The CDR3 coding sequence is TGTGCCAGCAAGGCGGGAGCTAACTATGGCTACACCTTC. As protein: CASKAGANYGYTF. Variable domain in full (rest from reference TRBV5-5 and TRBJ1-2): DAGVTQSPTHLIKTRGQQVTLRCSPISGHKSVSWYQQVLGQGPQFIFQYYEKEERGRGNFPDRFSARQFPNYSSELNVNALLLGDSALYLCASKAGANYGYTFGSGTRLTVV.

V is TRBV19 and J is TRBJ2-3; 15 bases align to TRBD2. The CDR3 has 18 amino acids. Germline lookup yields CDR1 LNHDA and CDR2 SQIVND (reference sequence). V was clipped by 4 bases and J by 3 bases; unmatched bases: 8. CDR3 region: CASSTRTSGGAVTDTQYF. The CDR3 DNA follows: TGTGCCAGTAGTACCCGGACTAGCGGGGGGGCCGTAACAGATACGCAGTATTTT.

The rearrangement joins TRBV5-4 to TRBJ2-3; 11 bases align to TRBD2. The CDR3 is 16 residues long. The V segment lost 3 bases and the J segment 6 bases; nucleotides outside the gene matches: 9. Germline-derived CDR1 and CDR2 are SGHNT and YYREEE (reference sequence). Here the CDR3 reads CASSSTSGIAGDTQYF. CDR3 nucleotides: TGTGCCAGCAGCTCGACTAGCGGGATAGCGGGTGATACGCAGTATTTT.

The rearrangement joins TRBV6-5 to TRBJ1-2; no firm D call. V lost 6 bases, J lost 6 bases, and 17 bases lay in between. The CDR3 loop spans 14 amino acids. Germline loops: CDR1 MNHEY, CDR2 SVGAGI. The CDR3 region has the DNA TGTGCCAGCAGGTCCCGCGGAGCGCTAAATGGCTACACCTTC. Translation: CASRSRGALNGYTF.

V gene TRBV9 combines with J gene TRBJ2-1, with TRBD2 as a possible D gene (6 bases). Germline values: CDR1 SGDLS, CDR2 YYNGEE. V dropped 4 bases and J dropped 4 bases, with 21 bases sitting between them. CDR3 size: 17 residues. CDR3 protein: CASSSPSDYPRYNEQFF. CDR3 sequence (DNA): TGTGCCAGCAGCTCCCCCTCGGACTACCCTAGGTACAATGAGCAGTTCTTC.

The DNA of the CDR3 is TGTGCCATCAGTGCGGCCGGCAGGGCCCAATACGAGCAGTACTTC. This encodes CAISAAGRAQYEQYF. The chain has TRBV10-3 and TRBJ2-7; possibly TRBD1 for D (5 bases). V was pared by 4 bases and J by 4 bases, with 17 bases between. The CDR3 runs 15 residues. Germline CDR1 ENHRY, CDR2 SYGVKD.

The chain combines TRBV5-4 with TRBJ2-7; 11 bases are shared with TRBD1. CDR1 is SGHNT and CDR2 is YYREEE in the germline V gene (reference sequence). The CDR3 spans 16 residues. V lost 0 bases and J lost 3; bases outside the gene matches: 5. The CDR3 DNA is TGTGCCAGCAGCTTGGGGGGGACAGGGGGTTACTACGAGCAGTACTTC. It yields the protein CASSLGGTGGYYEQYF.

The chain links TRBV14 to TRBJ1-2, with D uncertain. Deletions cut 4 bases from V and 5 bases from J, with 11 bases between. The CDR3 sequence is 13 residues long. Germline V CDR1 and CDR2: SGHDN, FVKESK. CDR3 sequence: CASSLGGGYGYTF. Written as DNA, the CDR3 is TGTGCCAGCAGCCTGGGAGGAGGATATGGCTACACCTTC.

This chain links TRBV5-5 with TRBJ1-1; TRBD1 aligns across 9 bases. Trimming took 3 bases from V and 6 from J; bases not matched to a gene: 6. This CDR3 has 14 residues. The germline V gene encodes CDR1 SGHKS and CDR2 YYEKEE (reference sequence). The CDR3 coding sequence is TGTGCCAGCAGCTCGGGACAGGGTCTGGCTGAAGCTTTCTTT. Amino acids: CASSSGQGLAEAFF. Together with reference TRBV5-5 and TRBJ1-1, the CDR3 gives the full variable domain: DAGVTQSPTHLIKTRGQQVTLRCSPISGHKSVSWYQQVLGQGPQFIFQYYEKEERGRGNFPDRFSARQFPNYSSELNVNALLLGDSALYLCASSSGQGLAEAFFGQGTRLTVV.

This rearrangement joins TRBV10-3 to TRBJ2-1, with 10 bases identical to TRBD2. The CDR3 length is 16 residues. CDR1 ENHRY and CDR2 SYGVKD come from the germline V gene. J lost 0 bases, V lost 8 bases, and 7 bases had no gene match. CDR3 amino acids: CAILGLAVFSYNEQFF. The CDR3 bases are TGTGCCATCTTAGGACTAGCGGTCTTCTCCTACAATGAGCAGTTCTTC.

The J gene is TRBJ1-6, the V gene TRBV7-2; D gene unclear. V lost 1 base, J lost 0 bases, and 4 bases lay in between. CDR1 and CDR2 from the germline V gene are SGHTA and FQGNSA. This CDR3 contains 15 residues. The CDR3 coding sequence is TGTGCCAGCAGCTTAGACGGCTCCTATAATTCACCCCTCCACTTT. Protein sequence: CASSLDGSYNSPLHF.

This chain joins TRBV18 and TRBJ1-2; D unclear. CDR1 and CDR2 from the germline V gene are KGHSH and LQKENI. The length of the CDR3 is 13 residues. The V end was cut by 3 bases, the J end by 0 bases, with 5 bases between. The CDR3 DNA follows: TGTGCCAGCTCACCGGAGACTAACTATGGCTACACCTTC. This encodes CASSPETNYGYTF. Full variable domain (outside the CDR3, taken from reference TRBV18 and TRBJ1-2): NAGVMQNPRHLVRRRGQEARLRCSPMKGHSHVYWYRQLPEEGLKFMVYLQKENIIDESGMPKERFSAEFPKEGPSILRIQQVVRGDSAAYFCASSPETNYGYTFGSGTRLTVV.

The chain links TRBV5-6 to TRBJ2-7, with D possibly being TRBD1 (6 bases). The germline V and J ends were trimmed by 0 bases and 5 bases, with 12 bases remaining between them. The germline V gene encodes CDR1 SGHDT and CDR2 YYEEEE. The CDR3 has 14 residues. This chain's CDR3 is CASSLENRAHEQYF. The CDR3 nucleotides read TGTGCCAGCAGCTTGGAAAACAGGGCTCACGAGCAGTACTTC.

The J gene is TRBJ2-6, the V gene TRBV5-6; TRBD2 matches at 14 bases. The trim removed 4 bases at V and 3 bases at J, leaving 6 bases unmatched. The CDR3 has 18 amino acids. CDR1 and CDR2 from the germline V gene are SGHDT and YYEEEE. CDR3 in amino acids: CASSVGLAGGGGANVLTF. For the CDR3, the DNA is TGTGCCAGCAGCGTTGGACTAGCGGGGGGAGGTGGGGCCAACGTCCTGACTTTC.

Concerning this clone: Mismatch with germline at one junction end may stem from a read error. In DNA, the CDR3 is TGTGCTAGCAGCCCCGGACAGGGGGGCGGGGAGACCCAGTACTTC. Protein product: CASSPGQGGGETQYF. The chain employs TRBV7-7 and TRBJ2-5; 10 positions match TRBD1. CDR1 and CDR2 from the germline V gene are SSHAT and FNYEAQ (reference sequence). The CDR3 is 15 amino acids.

This chain connects TRBV27 to TRBJ2-5, with TRBD2 identical over 9 bases. CDR1 MNHEY and CDR2 SMNVEV come from the germline V gene (reference sequence). With V trimmed by 4 bases and J by 1 base, 4 bases remained unmatched. The CDR3 sequence is 15 residues long. The CDR3 DNA follows: TGTGCCAGCAGTTGGGGTAGCGGGGGCCAAGAGACCCAGTACTTC. Its protein is CASSWGSGGQETQYF.

The chain recombines TRBV7-9 with TRBJ1-1; D might be TRBD1 (5 bases). This CDR3 is built from 13 residues. Trimming left V 5 bases short and J 1 base short, with 8 bases between. Looked up from germline, CDR1 is SEHNR and CDR2 is FQNEAQ (reference sequence). CDR3 coding DNA: TGTGCCAGCAGCCATGGACAGAACACTGAAGCTTTCTTT. It yields the protein CASSHGQNTEAFF.

V and J are TRBV23-1 and TRBJ1-1, with TRBD1 identical over 7 bases. TRBV23-1 is annotated as an ORF whose role is uncertain. There are 15 residues in the CDR3. With V trimmed by 3 bases and J by 1 base, 5 bases remained unmatched. Written as DNA, the CDR3 is TGCGCCAGCAGTCAGTGGGACAGCACGAACACTGAAGCTTTCTTT. Protein: CASSQWDSTNTEAFF.

The rearrangement uses TRBV7-9 and TRBJ2-5; unclear D gene. Trimming cost V 5 bases and J 2 bases, with 6 bases left between them. This CDR3 region has 12 residues. The germline gives CDR1 SEHNR, CDR2 FQNEAQ (reference sequence). In DNA form, the CDR3 reads TGTGCCAGCAGCCCCGGGCAAGAGACCCAGTACTTC. Its protein product is CASSPGQETQYF.